Detailed here is one T cell receptor beta chain. A junction boundary mismatches the germline segment, possibly from a read error. Per germline, CDR1 MNHNS and CDR2 SASEGT. The CDR3 is 12 residues long. Using immunoSEQ multiplex PCR, the repertoire was profiled, and TCRdb retains in-frame clones only, with some absent. This sample has tens of thousands of clones, with 92% found just once. The data stem from a study of T cell changes during pregnancy in multiple sclerosis. The receptor's source is a female donor with multiple sclerosis, enrolled in a pregnancy study. The specimen comprised CD4+ T cells from peripheral blood mononuclear cells, sampled in the first trimester of pregnancy. The genes are TRBV6-1 and TRBJ2-7; no reliable D call. The CDR3 spells CASSALRDEQYF. The DNA of the CDR3 is TGTGCGAGCAGCGCCCTCCGGGACGAGCAGTACTTC.